The clone carrying this T cell receptor (beta chain) turned up a few times. Other DNA variants within this sample encode the same CDR3. Around 200 ng DNA, around 30,000 T cell genomes, went into each sorted-subset replicate PCR. Only in-frame clones appear in the TCRdb table, and some are missing; sequencing was by immunoSEQ multiplex PCR. The sample lists a few million clones; 85% to 95% were seen once. This entry belongs to a study of shared clonotypes between healthy human individuals. Study as a whole: Three plates were used per donor for CD4 naive, three for CD4 memory, two for CD8 naive and one for CD8 memory.

This CDR3 has 13 amino acids. V was pared by 3 bases and J by 7 bases, with 13 bases between. Germline CDR1 and CDR2: GTSNPN and SVGIG (reference sequence). Sequenced input: naive CD4+ T cells from PBMCs. Described subset: CD45RA+ positively selected. The sequence was obtained from a man aged 18 to 30 in good health. Some clones in this sample may be carry-over from other donors' samples. The genes are TRBV30 and TRBJ1-5; D call uncertain. The CDR3 sequence: CAWSRGADQPQHF. The CDR3 DNA reads TGTGCCTGGAGCCGGGGAGCAGACCAGCCCCAGCATTTT.